This T cell receptor beta chain was captured in a study of blood T cell repertoires in COVID-19. For the study at large: Acute-phase and convalescent COVID-19 samples originated in the United States, Italy and Spain.

Original methodology: Reference gene primer amplification gave nucleated cell count estimates. Only in-frame clones appear in the TCRdb table, and some are missing; sequencing was by immunoSEQ multiplex PCR. V, J and clone size reflect that table, while D and trimming were determined from the DNA. Of about 190,000 clones detected, approximately 87% appear once; the ten largest clones hold roughly an eighth. Trimming stripped 6 bases from V and 0 bases from J, with 9 bases between. The germline V gene has CDR1 SNHLY and CDR2 FYNNEI. The CDR3 length is 14 residues. The clonotype originates from a woman aged 70-85 years with COVID-19, enrolled during active disease. The sequencing sample was made of peripheral blood. V gene TRBV2 combines with J gene TRBJ1-3; TRBD1 might be the D (5 bases). The CDR3 protein is CASSPQGSGNTIYF. CDR3 in DNA: TGTGCCAGCAGCCCTCAGGGCTCTGGAAACACCATATATTTT.